The 2 T cell receptor beta chains below all came from one sample that was sequenced in a study of blood T cell repertoires in COVID-19. Sequencing used immunoSEQ multiplex PCR; TCRdb keeps in-frame clones, though not all of them. The data contain a few hundred thousand clones, about 90% of them singletons. The material sequenced was PBMCs or T cells enriched from blood (not recorded which). The receptors were gathered from a man aged 30-40 years who had recovered from COVID-19.

V and J are TRBV2 and TRBJ1-1; D is undetermined. The CDR3 runs 13 residues. Germline V gene sequence: CDR1 SNHLY, CDR2 FYNNEI. The V gene lost 6 bases and the J gene lost 0 bases, with 8 bases spanning the gap. CDR3 DNA: TGTGCCAGCAGGGGCAGCTTGAACACTGAAGCTTTCTTT. Amino acid sequence: CASRGSLNTEAFF. The whole variable domain, remainder taken from reference TRBV2 and TRBJ1-1, is EPEVTQTPSHQVTQMGQEVILRCVPISNHLYFYWYRQILGQKVEFLVSFYNNEISEKSEIFDDQFSVERPDGSNFTLKIRSTKLEDSAMYFCASRGSLNTEAFFGQGTRLTVV.

The chain carries TRBV29-1 and TRBJ2-3, with D perhaps matching TRBD1 (6 bases). The length of the CDR3 is 11 residues. Germline-derived CDR1 and CDR2 are SQVTM and ANQGSEA. Between the trimmed V and J ends, which lost 8 bases and 6 bases, there was a span of 12 bases. CDR3 protein: CSPTDRDTQYF. CDR3 DNA sequence: TGCAGCCCTACCGACAGGGATACGCAGTATTTT.